The sequence of this T cell receptor (beta chain) was determined in a study of CD8+CD57+ T cells in acquired aplastic anemia. Turning to the study itself: Sorted CD4+ and CD8+ cells yielded around 3.3 ug of DNA on average. General study results and limits: With respect to CD8+ Simpson's diversity, patients and controls did not differ significantly. A set of twenty-nine CD8+ CDR3 sequences was shared between patients and controls, and these sequences appeared highly expressed in patients.

The sequenced patients had an expansion of CD8+CD57+ cells seen by flow cytometry. Each patient carried a diagnosis of severe acquired aplastic anemia. As concerns this clonotype: Its antigen remains unidentified. The germline gene is not matched at one end of the junction; a read error may be the cause.

It was genomic DNA that served as the template for profiling TCR beta VDJ and CDR3. TCRdb fed the reads into MiXCR, producing one record per CDR3 protein. The sample has some 180,000 distinct CDR3 sequences, about 50% seen once; the top ten hold 10% to 15%. In germline, CDR1 is SNHLY, CDR2 FYNNEI. This CDR3 comprises 13 residues. The chain employs TRBV2 and TRBJ1-1; D may be TRBD1 (6 bases). The receptor was isolated from a human donor with aplastic anemia. Source material: sorted CD4+, CD8+, or CD8+CD57+ T cells (not recorded which) from PBMCs. Written as DNA, the CDR3 is TGTGCCAGCGATGAGCAGGGGAGCGCTGAAGCCTTCTTT. Amino acids: CASDEQGSAEAFF.